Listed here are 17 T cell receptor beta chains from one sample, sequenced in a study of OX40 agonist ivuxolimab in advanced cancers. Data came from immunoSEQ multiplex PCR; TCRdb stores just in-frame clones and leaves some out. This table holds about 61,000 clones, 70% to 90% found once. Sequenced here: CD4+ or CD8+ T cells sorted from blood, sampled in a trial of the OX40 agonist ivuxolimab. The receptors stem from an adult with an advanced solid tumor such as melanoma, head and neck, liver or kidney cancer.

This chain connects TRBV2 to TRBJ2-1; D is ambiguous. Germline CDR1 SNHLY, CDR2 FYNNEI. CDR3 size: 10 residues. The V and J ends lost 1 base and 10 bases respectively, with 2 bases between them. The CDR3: CASSEGEQFF. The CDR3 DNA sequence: TGTGCCAGCAGTGAAGGGGAGCAGTTCTTC.

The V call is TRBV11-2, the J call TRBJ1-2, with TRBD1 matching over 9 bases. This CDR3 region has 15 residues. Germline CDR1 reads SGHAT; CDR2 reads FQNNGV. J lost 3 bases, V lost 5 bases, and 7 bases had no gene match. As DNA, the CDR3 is TGTGCCAGCAGCCAACAGACAGGGGGGTACTATGGCTACACCTTC. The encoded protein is CASSQQTGGYYGYTF.

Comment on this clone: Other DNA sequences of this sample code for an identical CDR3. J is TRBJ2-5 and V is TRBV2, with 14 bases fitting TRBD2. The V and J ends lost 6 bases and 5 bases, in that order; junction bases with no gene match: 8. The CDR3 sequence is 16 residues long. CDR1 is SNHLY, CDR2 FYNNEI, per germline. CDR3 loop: CASRSGLAGGMETQYF. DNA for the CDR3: TGTGCCAGCAGGTCCGGACTAGCGGGGGGAATGGAGACCCAGTACTTC. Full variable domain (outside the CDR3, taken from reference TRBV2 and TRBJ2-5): EPEVTQTPSHQVTQMGQEVILRCVPISNHLYFYWYRQILGQKVEFLVSFYNNEISEKSEIFDDQFSVERPDGSNFTLKIRSTKLEDSAMYFCASRSGLAGGMETQYFGPGTRLLVL.

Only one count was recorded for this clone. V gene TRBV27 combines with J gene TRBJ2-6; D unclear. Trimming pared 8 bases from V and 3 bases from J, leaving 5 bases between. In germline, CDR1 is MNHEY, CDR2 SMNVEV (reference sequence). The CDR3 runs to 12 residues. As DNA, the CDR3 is TGTGCCAGCTCCGGTGGGGCCAACGTCCTGACTTTC. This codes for CASSGGANVLTF.

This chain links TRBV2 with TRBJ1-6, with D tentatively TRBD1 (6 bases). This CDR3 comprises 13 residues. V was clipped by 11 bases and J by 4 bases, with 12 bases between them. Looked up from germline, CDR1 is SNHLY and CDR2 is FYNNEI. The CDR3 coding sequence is TGTGCCGGGGGGGGCGGATATAATTCACCCCTCCACTTT. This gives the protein CAGGGGYNSPLHF.

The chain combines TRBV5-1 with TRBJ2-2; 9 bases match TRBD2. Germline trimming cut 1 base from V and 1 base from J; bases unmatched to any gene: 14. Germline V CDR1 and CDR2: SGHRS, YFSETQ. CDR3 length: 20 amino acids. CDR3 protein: CASSLSLFDVAGENTGELFF. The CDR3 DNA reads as TGCGCCAGCAGCTTGTCTCTTTTTGATGTAGCGGGAGAGAACACCGGGGAGCTGTTTTTT.

The CDR3 DNA reads TGTGCCAGCAGTTTATTTGGGACACCCAACCCACCGGCGTCCTACGAGCAGTACTTC. The encoded protein is CASSLFGTPNPPASYEQYF. The rearrangement joins TRBV28 to TRBJ2-7, with a weak D call TRBD1 (6 bases). Germline V gene data show CDR1 as MDHEN and CDR2 as SYDVKM. The CDR3 is 19 amino acids. V lost 1 base, J lost 1 base, and 23 bases lay in between.

This CDR3 is CASTRRREISYEQYF. CDR3 sequence (DNA): TGTGCCAGCACCAGGCGCAGGGAGATCTCCTACGAGCAGTACTTC. V is TRBV6-7 and J is TRBJ2-7; either TRBD1 or TRBD2 may fit D (5 bases each). TRBV6-7 is labeled an ORF, and its function is uncertain. Trimming cost V 7 bases and J 0 bases, with 16 bases left between them. The CDR3 covers 15 residues.

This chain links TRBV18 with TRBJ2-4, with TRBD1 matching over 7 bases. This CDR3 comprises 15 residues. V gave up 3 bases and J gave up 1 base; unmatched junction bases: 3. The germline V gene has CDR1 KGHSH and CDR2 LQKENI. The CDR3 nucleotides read TGTGCCAGCTCACCCCAACAGGGGGCCAAAAACATTCAGTACTTC. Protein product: CASSPQQGAKNIQYF.

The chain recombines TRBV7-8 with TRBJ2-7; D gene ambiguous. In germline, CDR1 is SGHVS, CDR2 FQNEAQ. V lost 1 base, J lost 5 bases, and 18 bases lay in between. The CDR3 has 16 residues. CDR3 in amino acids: CASSLVGPRAPHEQYF. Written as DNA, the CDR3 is TGTGCCAGCAGCTTAGTTGGTCCTCGGGCACCACACGAGCAGTACTTC. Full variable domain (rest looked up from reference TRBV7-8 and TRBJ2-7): GAGVSQSPRYKVAKRGQDVALRCDPISGHVSLFWYQQALGQGPEFLTYFQNEAQLDKSGLPSDRFFAERPEGSVSTLKIQRTQQEDSAVYLCASSLVGPRAPHEQYFGPGTRLTVT.

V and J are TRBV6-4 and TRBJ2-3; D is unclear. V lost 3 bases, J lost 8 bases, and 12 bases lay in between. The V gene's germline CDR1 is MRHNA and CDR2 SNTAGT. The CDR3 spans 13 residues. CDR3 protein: CASSEDVSTTQYF. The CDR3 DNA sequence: TGTGCCAGCAGTGAGGATGTCAGCACTACGCAGTATTTT.

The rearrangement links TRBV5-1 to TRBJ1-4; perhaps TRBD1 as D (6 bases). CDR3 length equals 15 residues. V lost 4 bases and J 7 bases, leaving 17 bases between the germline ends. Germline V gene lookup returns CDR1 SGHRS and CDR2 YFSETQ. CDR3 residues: CASSPGGGGREKLFF. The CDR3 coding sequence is TGCGCCAGCAGCCCGGGGGGGGGCGGGCGTGAAAAACTGTTTTTT.

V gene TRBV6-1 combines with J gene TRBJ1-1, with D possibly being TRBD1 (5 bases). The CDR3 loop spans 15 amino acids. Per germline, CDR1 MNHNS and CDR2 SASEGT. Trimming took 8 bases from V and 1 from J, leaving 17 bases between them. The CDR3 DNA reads TGTGCCAGCCTCCGTCCGGGGCTGGCGAACACTGAAGCTTTCTTT. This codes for CASLRPGLANTEAFF.

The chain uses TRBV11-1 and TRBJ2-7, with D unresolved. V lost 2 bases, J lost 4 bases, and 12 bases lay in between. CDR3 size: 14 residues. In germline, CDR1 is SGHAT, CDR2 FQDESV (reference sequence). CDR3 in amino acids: CASSLTSALYEQYF. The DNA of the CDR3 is TGTGCCAGCAGCTTAACCTCGGCCTTGTACGAGCAGTACTTC.

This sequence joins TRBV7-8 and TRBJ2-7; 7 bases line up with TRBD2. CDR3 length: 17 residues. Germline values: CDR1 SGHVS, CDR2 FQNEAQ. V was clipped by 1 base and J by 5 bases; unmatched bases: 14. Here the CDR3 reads CASSLVVLAGRINEQYF. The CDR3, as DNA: TGTGCCAGCAGCTTAGTGGTATTAGCGGGTAGGATCAACGAGCAGTACTTC.

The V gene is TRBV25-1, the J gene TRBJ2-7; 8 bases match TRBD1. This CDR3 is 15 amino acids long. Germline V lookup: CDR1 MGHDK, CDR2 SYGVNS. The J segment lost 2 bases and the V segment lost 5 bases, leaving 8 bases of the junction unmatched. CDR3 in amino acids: CASSYPQGGAYEQYF. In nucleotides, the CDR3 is TGTGCCAGCAGTTATCCACAGGGGGGAGCCTACGAGCAGTACTTC.

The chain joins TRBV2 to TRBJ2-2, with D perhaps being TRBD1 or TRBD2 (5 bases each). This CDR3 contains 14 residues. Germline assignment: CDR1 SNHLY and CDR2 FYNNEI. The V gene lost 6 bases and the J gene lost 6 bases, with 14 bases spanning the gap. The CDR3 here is CASRVATGPGELFF. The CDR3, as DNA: TGTGCCAGCAGGGTAGCGACGGGACCCGGGGAGCTGTTTTTT.